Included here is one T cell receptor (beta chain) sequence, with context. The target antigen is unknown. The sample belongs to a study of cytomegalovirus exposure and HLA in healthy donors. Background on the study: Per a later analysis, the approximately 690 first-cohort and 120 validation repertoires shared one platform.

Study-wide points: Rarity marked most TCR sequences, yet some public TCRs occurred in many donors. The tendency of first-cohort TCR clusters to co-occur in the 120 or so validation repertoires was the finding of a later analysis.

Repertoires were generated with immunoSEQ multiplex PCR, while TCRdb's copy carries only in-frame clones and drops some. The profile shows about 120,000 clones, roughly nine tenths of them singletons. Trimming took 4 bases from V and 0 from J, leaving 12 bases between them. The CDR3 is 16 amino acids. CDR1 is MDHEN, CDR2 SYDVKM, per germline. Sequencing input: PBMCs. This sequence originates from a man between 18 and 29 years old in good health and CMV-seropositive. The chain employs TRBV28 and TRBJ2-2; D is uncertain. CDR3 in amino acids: CASSSPAETNTGELFF. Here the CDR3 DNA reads TGTGCCAGCAGTTCCCCGGCGGAGACGAACACCGGGGAGCTGTTTTTT.